Presented here are 27 T cell receptor beta chains from one specimen sequenced in a study of blood T cell repertoires in COVID-19. Profiling relied on immunoSEQ multiplex PCR, and the TCRdb table lists in-frame clones only, not all of them. In the table there are 100,000 to 150,000 clones, 70% to 90% of which are singletons. What was sequenced was peripheral blood. The source is an elderly woman with acute or convalescent COVID-19.

This clone was observed a single time. The CDR3 reads CASSRGQSSTDTQYF. In DNA, the CDR3 is TGTGCCAGCAGCCGGGGACAGTCTAGCACAGATACGCAGTATTTT. The genes are TRBV3-1 (or the pseudogene TRBV3-2) and TRBJ2-3, with 7 bases identical to TRBD1. The CDR3 runs to 15 residues. V was pared by 4 bases and J by 0 bases, with 4 bases of the junction left unmatched. The V gene's germline CDR1 is LGHDT and CDR2 YNNKEL (reference sequence).

This clone showed up just once. The chain has TRBV4-2 and TRBJ1-6; TRBD1 matches at 7 bases. Trimming cost V 1 base and J 10 bases; bases outside gene matches: 4. Per the germline V gene, CDR1 is LGHNA and CDR2 is YNFKEQ. The CDR3 length is 14 residues. CDR3 residues: CASSQGQGGSPLHF. The DNA of the CDR3 is TGTGCCAGCAGCCAAGGACAGGGTGGATCACCCCTCCACTTT.

The CDR3 reads CASSHGTSGRAGTGELFF. For the CDR3, the DNA is TGTGCCAGCAGCCACGGGACTAGCGGGAGGGCCGGCACCGGGGAGCTGTTTTTT. V is TRBV9 and J is TRBJ2-2; 16 nucleotides agree with TRBD2. The CDR3 totals 18 residues. Germline CDR1 is SGDLS and CDR2 is YYNGEE. With V trimmed by 4 bases and J by 4 bases, 7 bases remained unmatched. Combining the CDR3 with reference TRBV9 and TRBJ2-2 gives the whole variable domain DSGVTQTPKHLITATGQRVTLRCSPRSGDLSVYWYQQSLDQGLQFLIQYYNGEERAKGNILERFSAQQFPDLHSELNLSSLELGDSALYFCASSHGTSGRAGTGELFFGEGSRLTVL.

V is TRBV15 and J is TRBJ2-1, with TRBD2 matching over 8 bases. The CDR3 totals 16 residues. Trimming cost V 0 bases and J 9 bases; bases outside gene matches: 10. The germline CDR1 and CDR2 sequences are LNHNV and YYDKDF (reference sequence). DNA of the CDR3: TGTGCCACCAGCAGAGATATGGCGGGAGGTTTTAGTGAGCAGTTCTTC. This gives the protein CATSRDMAGGFSEQFF.

The chain joins TRBV6-5 to TRBJ1-2; 7 nucleotides agree with TRBD1. Germline values: CDR1 MNHEY, CDR2 SVGAGI. V was clipped by 6 bases and J by 6 bases; unmatched bases: 10. CDR3 length: 14 residues. This chain's CDR3 is CASSRTADRHGYTF. The CDR3 bases are TGTGCCAGCAGCCGAACAGCGGACAGGCATGGCTACACCTTC.

The V call is TRBV28, the J call TRBJ2-5; 10 nucleotides match TRBD2. V lost 4 bases and J lost 4; bases outside the gene matches: 6. The length of the CDR3 is 15 residues. CDR1 and CDR2 from the germline V gene are MDHEN and SYDVKM. CDR3 residues: CASSSAAGGAETQYF. The DNA of the CDR3 is TGTGCCAGCAGTTCCGCAGCGGGAGGGGCAGAGACCCAGTACTTC.

V and J are TRBV5-8 and TRBJ2-1; 13 bases fit TRBD2. The CDR3 totals 17 residues. Germline values: CDR1 SGHTS, CDR2 YDEGEE. J gave up 8 bases and V 7 bases, and 15 bases lay outside the gene matches. CDR3 loop: CASCLQRTSGSIYEQFF. In DNA, the CDR3 is TGTGCCAGCTGTCTTCAGAGGACTAGCGGGAGTATATATGAGCAGTTCTTC.

The rearrangement uses TRBV11-2 and TRBJ2-1; perhaps TRBD2 as D (5 bases). V lost 0 bases, J lost 4 bases, and 19 bases lay in between. The CDR3 spans 18 residues. Looked up from germline, CDR1 is SGHAT and CDR2 is FQNNGV. CDR3 in DNA: TGTGCCAGCAGCTTAGATCAGGTACTACGGGGAGCATACAATGAGCAGTTCTTC. Its translation: CASSLDQVLRGAYNEQFF.

The chain couples TRBV4-1 to TRBJ1-2, with 7 bases that match TRBD1. In germline, CDR1 is MGHRA, CDR2 YSYEKL. V gave up 0 bases and J gave up 4 bases; unmatched junction bases: 2. The CDR3 covers 14 residues. The CDR3 region is CASSQEGQFYGYTF. The CDR3, as DNA: TGCGCCAGCAGCCAAGAGGGACAGTTCTATGGCTACACCTTC.

The J gene is TRBJ1-6, the V gene TRBV28, with 8 bases fitting TRBD1. CDR1 and CDR2 from the germline V gene are MDHEN and SYDVKM. Trimming at V came to 5 bases and at J to 9 bases, leaving 6 bases not matched to a gene. The CDR3 length is 14 residues. The CDR3 DNA sequence: TGTGCCAGCAGTCGGACAGGGAAGGGTTCACCCCTCCACTTT. This codes for CASSRTGKGSPLHF.

The rearrangement links TRBV7-9 to TRBJ1-1; D might be TRBD1 (5 bases). This CDR3 is built from 14 residues. Germline assignment: CDR1 SEHNR and CDR2 FQNEAQ (reference sequence). The germline V and J ends were trimmed by 3 bases and 5 bases, with 13 bases remaining between them. The CDR3 sequence: CASSFSGRGTEAFF. DNA of the CDR3: TGTGCCAGCAGCTTTTCAGGGAGGGGTACTGAAGCTTTCTTT.

This clone was seen once. The chain carries TRBV24-1 and TRBJ2-6, with D possibly being TRBD1 (6 bases). Germline values: CDR1 KGHDR, CDR2 SFDVKD. Between the trimmed V and J ends, which lost 10 bases and 1 base, there was a span of 7 bases. The CDR3 consists of 13 residues. As DNA, the CDR3 is TGTGCCACAGGGGGTTCTGGGGCCAACGTCCTGACTTTC. Its translation is CATGGSGANVLTF.

This clone turned up a few times. This specimen includes other DNA sequences encoding the same CDR3. The chain employs TRBV4-3 and TRBJ2-1; a possible D gene is TRBD2 (6 bases). Germline V lookup: CDR1 LGHNA, CDR2 YSLEER. V was trimmed by 0 bases and J by 5 bases, leaving 11 bases between them. The CDR3 is made up of 15 amino acids. The CDR3 DNA reads as TGCGCCAGCAGCCAAGATGCTAGCGTAAACAATGAGCAGTTCTTC. It is translated as CASSQDASVNNEQFF.

This clone showed up just once. The gene calls are TRBV19 and TRBJ1-2, with 12 nucleotides matching TRBD1. The V and J ends lost 6 bases and 7 bases, in that order; junction bases with no gene match: 15. CDR1 is LNHDA and CDR2 is SQIVND in the germline V gene (reference sequence). This CDR3 spans 17 amino acids. The CDR3 nucleotides are TGTGCCAGTAGCACCGGGACAGGGGGCTATTTGATGAGTGGCTACACCTTC. It encodes CASSTGTGGYLMSGYTF.

The genes are TRBV27 and TRBJ1-2; possible D gene TRBD1, 5 bases. Germline V gives CDR1 MNHEY, CDR2 SMNVEV (reference sequence). This CDR3 has 15 amino acids. Trimming pared 5 bases from V and 8 bases from J, leaving 21 bases between. The CDR3 sequence: CASSTGGRLRGGYTF. CDR3 in DNA: TGTGCCAGCAGTACAGGCGGACGGCTGCGGGGGGGCTACACCTTC.

The V and J genes are TRBV11-3 and TRBJ2-1; 8 nucleotides match TRBD2. The germline V gene has CDR1 SGHNT and CDR2 YENEEA. There are 16 residues in the CDR3. After removal of 5 bases from V and 4 bases from J, the junction contained 10 bases not matched to a gene. DNA of the CDR3: TGTGCCAGCAGCCTACCCCGCGGGGGGCAATACAATGAGCAGTTCTTC. Its protein product is CASSLPRGGQYNEQFF.

J is TRBJ2-1 and V is TRBV19; tentative D call: TRBD2 (5 bases). CDR1 is LNHDA, CDR2 SQIVND, per germline (reference sequence). V was clipped by 0 bases and J by 4 bases, with 10 bases between them. The CDR3 contains 15 residues. CDR3 DNA: TGTGCCAGTAGTATAGAGAGGGATCCATACAATGAGCAGTTCTTC. Encoded protein: CASSIERDPYNEQFF.

This clone appeared a single time. The chain uses TRBV5-1 and TRBJ2-5; D possibly corresponds to TRBD2 (5 bases). The CDR3 sequence is 13 residues long. The germline CDR1 and CDR2 sequences are SGHRS and YFSETQ. V lost 0 bases, J lost 6 bases, and 9 bases lay in between. The CDR3 sequence: CASSLAGGQTQYF. In nucleotides, the CDR3 is TGCGCCAGCAGCTTGGCCGGAGGACAGACCCAGTACTTC.

This clone was found once. The CDR3 sequence: CASSASGQGASNQPQHF. In nucleotides, the CDR3 is TGTGCCAGCAGTGCCTCGGGACAGGGGGCCAGCAATCAGCCCCAGCATTTT. The rearrangement links TRBV6-2 or TRBV6-3 to TRBJ1-5, with 12 bases aligning to TRBD1. The trim removed 5 bases at V and 1 base at J, leaving 6 bases unmatched. The CDR3 runs 17 residues. Looked up from germline, CDR1 is MNHEY and CDR2 is SVGEGT.

The chain carries TRBV5-4 and TRBJ1-6; TRBD1 aligns across 7 bases. The germline V gene has CDR1 SGHNT and CDR2 YYREEE (reference sequence). The CDR3 totals 14 residues. The V and J ends lost 4 bases and 7 bases, in that order; junction bases with no gene match: 5. Written as DNA, the CDR3 is TGTGCCAGCAGCAGACAGGGAAGAAATTCACCCCTCCACTTT. It yields the protein CASSRQGRNSPLHF.

The rearrangement joins TRBV4-3 to TRBJ2-5, with D tentatively TRBD1 (6 bases). Germline V gene lookup returns CDR1 LGHNA and CDR2 YSLEER. The V gene lost 5 bases and the J gene lost 5 bases, with 18 bases spanning the gap. The CDR3 totals 15 residues. The CDR3 is CASSSHRAPGETQYF. CDR3 sequence (DNA): TGCGCCAGCAGCTCGCACAGGGCCCCGGGGGAGACCCAGTACTTC.

This chain links TRBV5-6 with TRBJ1-4; TRBD1 might be the D (6 bases). Between the trimmed V and J ends, which lost 4 bases and 7 bases, there was a span of 14 bases. The germline V gene has CDR1 SGHDT and CDR2 YYEEEE. The CDR3 is made up of 14 amino acids. The CDR3, as DNA: TGTGCCAGCAGCACCACAGGGTTTGCTGAAAAACTGTTTTTT. Translation: CASSTTGFAEKLFF. The whole variable domain, filled in from reference TRBV5-6 and TRBJ1-4, reads DAGVTQSPTHLIKTRGQQVTLRCSPKSGHDTVSWYQQALGQGPQFIFQYYEEEERQRGNFPDRFSGHQFPNYSSELNVNALLLGDSALYLCASSTTGFAEKLFFGSGTQLSVL.

The rearrangement uses TRBV24-1 and TRBJ2-2; no clear D. Trimming removed 5 bases from V and 1 base from J, with 4 bases in between. Germline V lookup: CDR1 KGHDR, CDR2 SFDVKD. The CDR3 covers 13 residues. The CDR3 region has the DNA TGTGCCACCAGTGGACTGAACACCGGGGAGCTGTTTTTT. Amino acid sequence: CATSGLNTGELFF.

This clone was detected a few times. This chain joins TRBV9 and TRBJ2-3, with TRBD2 identical over 8 bases. The CDR3 contains 14 residues. CDR1 is SGDLS and CDR2 is YYNGEE in the germline V gene. Germline trimming cut 3 bases from V and 3 bases from J; bases unmatched to any gene: 3. The CDR3 DNA is TGTGCCAGCAGCGCGGCTAGCGGGACAGATACGCAGTATTTT. It is translated as CASSAASGTDTQYF.

V gene TRBV2 combines with J gene TRBJ2-3; a weak D match, TRBD2 (6 bases). The CDR3 has 15 amino acids. Per germline, CDR1 SNHLY and CDR2 FYNNEI. Between the trimmed V and J ends, which lost 6 bases and 2 bases, there was a span of 15 bases. This CDR3 reads CASREGPFNTDTQYF. The CDR3 DNA reads as TGTGCCAGCAGGGAGGGACCTTTTAACACAGATACGCAGTATTTT.

This sequence joins TRBV7-6 and TRBJ2-1; 7 bases fit TRBD2. The CDR3 totals 19 residues. Per the germline V gene, CDR1 is SGHVS and CDR2 is FNYEAQ. After removal of 4 bases from V and 6 bases from J, the junction contained 21 bases not matched to a gene. The CDR3 DNA is TGTGCCAGCAGCTCACGACACGGTAAAAGTGGGAGGGTACGCAATGAGCAGTTCTTC. This gives the protein CASSSRHGKSGRVRNEQFF.

V and J are TRBV7-2 and TRBJ2-2; maybe TRBD2 (5 bases). The CDR3 has 18 amino acids. Trimming cost V 0 bases and J 7 bases, with 21 bases left between them. Germline V CDR1 and CDR2: SGHTA, FQGNSA. CDR3 amino acids: CASSLAYAGGYTGGELFF. For the CDR3, the DNA is TGTGCCAGCAGCTTAGCGTATGCTGGAGGATACACTGGCGGGGAGCTGTTTTTT.